This TCR beta chain stems from a study of blood T cell repertoires in COVID-19. Produced via immunoSEQ multiplex PCR; TCRdb's table is partial and in-frame only. The table lists about 240,000 clones, around 86% of them singletons. This CDR3 spans 17 amino acids. Germline-derived CDR1 and CDR2 are MGHRA and YSYEKL. Trimming removed 4 bases at V and 1 base at J, with 19 bases between. The chain carries TRBV4-1 and TRBJ1-2; D might be TRBD1 (6 bases). The sample consisted of PBMCs or T cells enriched from blood (not recorded which). The clonotype originates from a woman aged 35 to 49 with acute COVID-19. CDR3 DNA sequence: TGCGCCAGCAGCCCCTTCTTTCCGGGACAAGGTAACTATGGCTACACCTTC. Translating it yields CASSPFFPGQGNYGYTF.